The table lists the clone carrying this T cell receptor beta chain with a few counts. The data were obtained in a study of OX40 agonist ivuxolimab in advanced cancers. The CDR3 is 12 residues long. V dropped 5 bases and J dropped 10 bases, with 10 bases sitting between them. CDR1 is SGHRS, CDR2 YFSETQ, per germline. Sequencing was performed with immunoSEQ multiplex PCR; in TCRdb, only in-frame clones are kept and a portion is missing. The profile covers 100,000 or so clones, with 80% to 95% appearing a single time and under 4% taken by the ten largest. The sequence was obtained from an adult with an advanced solid tumor such as melanoma, head and neck, liver or kidney cancer. The sample was CD4+ or CD8+ T cells sorted from blood, taken in a trial of the OX40 agonist ivuxolimab. This chain links TRBV5-1 with TRBJ1-6, with a weak D call TRBD1 (6 bases). The DNA of the CDR3 is TGCGCCAGCAGACAGGGAGGATCACCCCTCCACTTT. This encodes CASRQGGSPLHF.